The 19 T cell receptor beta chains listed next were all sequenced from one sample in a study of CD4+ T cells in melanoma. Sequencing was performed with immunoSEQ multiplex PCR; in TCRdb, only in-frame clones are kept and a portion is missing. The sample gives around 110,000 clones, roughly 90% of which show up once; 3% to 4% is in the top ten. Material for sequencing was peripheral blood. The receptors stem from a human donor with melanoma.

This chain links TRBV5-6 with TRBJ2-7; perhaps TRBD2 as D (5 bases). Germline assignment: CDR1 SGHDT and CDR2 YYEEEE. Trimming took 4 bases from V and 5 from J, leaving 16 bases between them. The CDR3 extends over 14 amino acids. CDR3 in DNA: TGTGCCAGCAGCAGACGCGCGGGTGCCCACGAGCAGTACTTC. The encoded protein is CASSRRAGAHEQYF.

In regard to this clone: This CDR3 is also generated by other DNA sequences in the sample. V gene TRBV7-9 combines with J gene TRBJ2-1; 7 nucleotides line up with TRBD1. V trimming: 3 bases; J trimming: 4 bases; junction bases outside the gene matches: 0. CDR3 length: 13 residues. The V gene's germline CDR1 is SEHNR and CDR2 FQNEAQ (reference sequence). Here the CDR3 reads CASSLGQYNEQFF. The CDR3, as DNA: TGTGCCAGCAGCTTGGGACAGTACAATGAGCAGTTCTTC. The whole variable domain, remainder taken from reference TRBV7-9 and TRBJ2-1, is DTGVSQNPRHKITKRGQNVTFRCDPISEHNRLYWYRQTLGQGPEFLTYFQNEAQLEKSRLLSDRFSAERPKGSFSTLEIQRTEQGDSAMYLCASSLGQYNEQFFGPGTRLTVL.

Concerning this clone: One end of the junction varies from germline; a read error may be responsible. The CDR3 loop is CASSLDTLGVGYTF. CDR3 DNA sequence: TGTGCCAGCAGCCTAGACACCCTTGGAGTTGGCTACACCTTC. This rearrangement joins TRBV11-2 to TRBJ1-2, with D hard to call. CDR3 length equals 14 residues. In germline, CDR1 is SGHAT, CDR2 FQNNGV.

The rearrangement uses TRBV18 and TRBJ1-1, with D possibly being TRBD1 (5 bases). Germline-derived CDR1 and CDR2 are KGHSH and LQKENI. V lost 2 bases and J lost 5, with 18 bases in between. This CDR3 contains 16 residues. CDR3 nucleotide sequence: TGTGCCAGCTCACCAGCTCCGTTATTTGGGGGTACTGAAGCTTTCTTT. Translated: CASSPAPLFGGTEAFF. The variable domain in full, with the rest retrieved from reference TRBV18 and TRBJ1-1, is NAGVMQNPRHLVRRRGQEARLRCSPMKGHSHVYWYRQLPEEGLKFMVYLQKENIIDESGMPKERFSAEFPKEGPSILRIQQVVRGDSAAYFCASSPAPLFGGTEAFFGQGTRLTVV.

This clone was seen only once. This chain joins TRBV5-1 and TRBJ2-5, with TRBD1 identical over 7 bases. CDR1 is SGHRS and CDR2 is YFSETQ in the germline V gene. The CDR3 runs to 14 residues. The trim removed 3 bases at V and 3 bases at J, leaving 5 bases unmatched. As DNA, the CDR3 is TGCGCCAGCAGCTACGGGACAGCAGAAGAGACCCAGTACTTC. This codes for CASSYGTAEETQYF.

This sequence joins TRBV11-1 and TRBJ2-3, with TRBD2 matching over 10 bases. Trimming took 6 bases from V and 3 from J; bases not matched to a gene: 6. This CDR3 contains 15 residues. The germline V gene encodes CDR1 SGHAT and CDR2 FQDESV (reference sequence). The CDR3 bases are TGTGCCAGCAGTCCCAATAGCGGGGGGACAGATACGCAGTATTTT. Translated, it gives CASSPNSGGTDTQYF.

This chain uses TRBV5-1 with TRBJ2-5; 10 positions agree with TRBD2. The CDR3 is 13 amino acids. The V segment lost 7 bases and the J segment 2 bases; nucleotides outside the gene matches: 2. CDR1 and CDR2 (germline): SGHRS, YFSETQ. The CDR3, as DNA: TGCGCCAGCCGAGCGGGGGGGCAAGAGACCCAGTACTTC. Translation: CASRAGGQETQYF.

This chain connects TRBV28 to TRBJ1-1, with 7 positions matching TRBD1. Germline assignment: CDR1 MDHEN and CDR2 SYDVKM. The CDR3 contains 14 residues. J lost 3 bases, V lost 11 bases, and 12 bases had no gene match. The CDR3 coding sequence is TGTGCCTATCGACCGGTCAGGGGGGACACTGAAGCTTTCTTT. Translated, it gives CAYRPVRGDTEAFF.

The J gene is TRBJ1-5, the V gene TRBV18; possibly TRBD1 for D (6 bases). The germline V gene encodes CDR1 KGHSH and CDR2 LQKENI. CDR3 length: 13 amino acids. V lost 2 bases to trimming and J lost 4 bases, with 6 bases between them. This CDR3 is CASSPDRNQPQHF. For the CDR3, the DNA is TGTGCCAGCTCACCAGACAGGAATCAGCCCCAGCATTTT.

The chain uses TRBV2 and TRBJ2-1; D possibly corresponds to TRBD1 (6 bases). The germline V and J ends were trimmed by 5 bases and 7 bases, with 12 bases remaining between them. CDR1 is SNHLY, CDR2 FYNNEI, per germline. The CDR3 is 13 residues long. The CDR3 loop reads CASSYYRENEQFF. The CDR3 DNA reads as TGTGCCAGCAGTTATTACAGGGAGAATGAGCAGTTCTTC.

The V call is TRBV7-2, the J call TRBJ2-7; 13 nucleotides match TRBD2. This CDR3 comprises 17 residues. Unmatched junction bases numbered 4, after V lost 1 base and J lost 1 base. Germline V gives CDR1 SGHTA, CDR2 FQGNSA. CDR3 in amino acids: CASSLGVLAGGSYEQYF. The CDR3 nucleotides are TGTGCCAGCAGCTTAGGAGTACTAGCGGGAGGGTCCTACGAGCAGTACTTC.

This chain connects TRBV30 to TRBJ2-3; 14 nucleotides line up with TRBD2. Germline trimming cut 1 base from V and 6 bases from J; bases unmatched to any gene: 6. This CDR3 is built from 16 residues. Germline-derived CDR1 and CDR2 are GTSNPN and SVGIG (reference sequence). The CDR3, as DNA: TGTGCCTGGAGTGAGGGACTAGCGGGGGAGCGGGATACGCAGTATTTT. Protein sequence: CAWSEGLAGERDTQYF. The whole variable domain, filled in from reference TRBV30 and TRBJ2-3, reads SQTIHQWPATLVQPVGSPLSLECTVEGTSNPNLYWYRQAAGRGLQLLFYSVGIGQISSEVPQNLSASRPQDRQFILSSKKLLLSDSGFYLCAWSEGLAGERDTQYFGPGTRLTVL.

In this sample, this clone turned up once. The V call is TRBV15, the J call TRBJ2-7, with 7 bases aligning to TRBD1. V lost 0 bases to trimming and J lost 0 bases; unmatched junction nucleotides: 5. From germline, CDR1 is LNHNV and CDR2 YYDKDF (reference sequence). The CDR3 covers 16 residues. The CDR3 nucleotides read TGTGCCACCAGCAGAGATCCGGGACAGCTCTCCTACGAGCAGTACTTC. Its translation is CATSRDPGQLSYEQYF.

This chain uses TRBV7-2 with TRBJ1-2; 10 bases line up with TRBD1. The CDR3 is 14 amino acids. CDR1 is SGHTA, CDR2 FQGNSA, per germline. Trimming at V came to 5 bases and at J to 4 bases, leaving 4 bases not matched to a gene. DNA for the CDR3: TGTGCCAGCAGCCTGGACAGGGGGATCTATGGCTACACCTTC. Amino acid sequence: CASSLDRGIYGYTF.

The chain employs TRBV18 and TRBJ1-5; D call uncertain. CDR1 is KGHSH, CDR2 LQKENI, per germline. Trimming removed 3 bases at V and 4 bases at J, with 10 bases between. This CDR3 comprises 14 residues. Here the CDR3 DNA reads TGTGCCAGCTCACCTTTTGGAGCAAATCAGCCCCAGCATTTT. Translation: CASSPFGANQPQHF.

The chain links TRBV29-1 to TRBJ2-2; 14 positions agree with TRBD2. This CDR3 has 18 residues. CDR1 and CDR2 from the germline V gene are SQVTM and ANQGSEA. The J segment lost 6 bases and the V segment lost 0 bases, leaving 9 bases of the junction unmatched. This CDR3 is CSVEDHATSGGESGELFF. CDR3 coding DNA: TGCAGCGTTGAAGATCACGCGACTAGCGGGGGGGAATCCGGGGAGCTGTTTTTT.

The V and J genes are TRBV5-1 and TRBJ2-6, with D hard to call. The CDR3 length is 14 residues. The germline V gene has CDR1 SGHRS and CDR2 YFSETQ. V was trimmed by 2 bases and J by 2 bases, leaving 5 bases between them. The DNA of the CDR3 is TGCGCCAGCAGCTTTGATACTGGGGCCAACGTCCTGACTTTC. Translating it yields CASSFDTGANVLTF.

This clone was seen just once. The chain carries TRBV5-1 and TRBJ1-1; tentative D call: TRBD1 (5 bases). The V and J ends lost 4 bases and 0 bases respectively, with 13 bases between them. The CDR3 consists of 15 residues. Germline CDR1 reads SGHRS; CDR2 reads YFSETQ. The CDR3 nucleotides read TGCGCCAGCAGCGGGCAGGGCCCGATGAACACTGAAGCTTTCTTT. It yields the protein CASSGQGPMNTEAFF.

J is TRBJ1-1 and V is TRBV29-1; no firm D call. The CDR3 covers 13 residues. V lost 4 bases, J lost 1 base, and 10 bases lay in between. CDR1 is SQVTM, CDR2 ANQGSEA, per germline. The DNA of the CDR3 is TGCAGCGTTGTAAGGAGTGGGAACACTGAAGCTTTCTTT. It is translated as CSVVRSGNTEAFF.